The entry that follows covers one T cell receptor (beta chain) sequence. The entry originates in a study of blood T cell repertoires in COVID-19. About the research overall: T cells, B-cell-depleted T cells, or PBMCs supplied cDNA or gDNA.

Germline-derived CDR1 and CDR2 are ENHRY and SYGVKD. The V end lost 4 bases, the J end lost 0 bases, and 9 bases lay between the germline ends. There are 14 residues in the CDR3. Sequenced by immunoSEQ multiplex PCR; TCRdb stores in-frame clones only, minus some. Among 150,000 to 200,000 clones listed, about three quarters were seen once. The source of this sequence is a woman in her sixties or seventies with acute or convalescent COVID-19. The rearrangement links TRBV10-3 to TRBJ1-1; D might be TRBD1 (6 bases). The material sequenced was peripheral blood. The CDR3 sequence: CAISGQEMNTEAFF. The CDR3 nucleotides are TGTGCCATCAGTGGACAGGAGATGAACACTGAAGCTTTCTTT.